The clone carrying this TCR beta chain showed up just once. The antigen is unknown. These data come from a study of lymphopenia after photon versus proton radiotherapy. Broader study findings: Oligoclonal CD8+ Temra expansion after nadir drove photon patients' diversity drop. Only patients who died were analyzed for survival; proton advantage is unproven. Relative stability marked proton patients; photon patients lost diversity and naive cells.

This table comes from immunoSEQ multiplex PCR, and its TCRdb copy is limited to in-frame clones, with some not included. This sample has about 50,000 clones; over 70% occur once, and the top ten carry roughly 29%. The TCR originated in a man aged 50 to 59 with gastric cancer. Sequences were derived from peripheral blood, sampled from a patient treated with photon-based radiotherapy.

The CDR3 bases are TGTGCCAGCAGCTTGGGCGGAGGACAGGGGGCCCTGCTCCAAGAGACCCAGTACTTC. Translating gives CASSLGGGQGALLQETQYF. This rearrangement joins TRBV5-4 to TRBJ2-5; 11 bases map to TRBD1. The CDR3 contains 19 residues. Germline trimming cut 0 bases from V and 1 base from J; bases unmatched to any gene: 11. Germline lookup yields CDR1 SGHNT and CDR2 YYREEE (reference sequence).